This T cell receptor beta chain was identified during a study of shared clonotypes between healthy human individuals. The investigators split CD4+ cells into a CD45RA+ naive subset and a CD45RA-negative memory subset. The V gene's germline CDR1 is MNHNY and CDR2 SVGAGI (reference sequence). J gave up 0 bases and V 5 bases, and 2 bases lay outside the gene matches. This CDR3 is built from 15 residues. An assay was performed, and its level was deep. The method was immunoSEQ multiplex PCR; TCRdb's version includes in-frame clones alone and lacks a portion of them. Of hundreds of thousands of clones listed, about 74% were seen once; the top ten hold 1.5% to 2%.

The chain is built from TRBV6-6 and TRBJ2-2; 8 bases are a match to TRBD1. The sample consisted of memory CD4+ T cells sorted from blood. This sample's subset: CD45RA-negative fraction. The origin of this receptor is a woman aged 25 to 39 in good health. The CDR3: CASSKDRANTGELFF. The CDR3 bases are TGTGCCAGCAGTAAGGACAGGGCGAACACCGGGGAGCTGTTTTTT.